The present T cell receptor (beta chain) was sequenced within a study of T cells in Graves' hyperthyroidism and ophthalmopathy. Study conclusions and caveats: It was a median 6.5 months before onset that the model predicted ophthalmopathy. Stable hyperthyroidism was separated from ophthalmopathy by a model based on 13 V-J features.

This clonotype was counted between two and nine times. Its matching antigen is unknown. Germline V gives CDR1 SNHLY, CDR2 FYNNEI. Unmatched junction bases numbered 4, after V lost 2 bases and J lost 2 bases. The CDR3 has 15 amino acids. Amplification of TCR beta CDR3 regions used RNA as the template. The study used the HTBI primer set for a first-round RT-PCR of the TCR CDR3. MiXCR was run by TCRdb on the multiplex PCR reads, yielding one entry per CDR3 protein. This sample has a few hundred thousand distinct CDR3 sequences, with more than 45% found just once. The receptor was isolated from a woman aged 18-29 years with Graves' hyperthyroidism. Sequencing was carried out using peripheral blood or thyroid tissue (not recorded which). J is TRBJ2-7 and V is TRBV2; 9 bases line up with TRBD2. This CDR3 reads CASSESLAGTYEQYF. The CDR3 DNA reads TGTGCCAGCAGTGAATCCCTAGCGGGAACCTACGAGCAGTACTTC.